This T cell receptor beta chain was sequenced during a study of control samples from healthy donors and cancer patients. V lost 4 bases and J 2 bases, leaving 11 bases between the germline ends. Germline CDR1 reads SQVTM; CDR2 reads ANQGSEA. This CDR3 is 13 amino acids long. Repertoires were generated with immunoSEQ multiplex PCR, while TCRdb's copy carries only in-frame clones and drops some. The data show about 44,000 clones, around 87% seen once. The source material was PBMCs. The chain employs TRBV29-1 and TRBJ2-5, with D tentatively TRBD1 (5 bases). The sequence was obtained from a woman aged 55-69 years with lung cancer. The CDR3 sequence is CSVGPQGQETQYF. CDR3 nucleotides: TGCAGCGTTGGCCCCCAGGGACAAGAGACCCAGTACTTC.